This record concerns one T cell receptor beta chain sequence. No antigen is known for it. The missing conserved phenylalanine or tryptophan at the end of this CDR3 makes a read error likely. The TCR cDNA carried a universal primer site and UMIs from 5'RACE template switching. TCRdb ran MiXCR on the 5' RACE reads and lists one entry per CDR3 protein. The repertoire holds more than 300,000 distinct CDR3 sequences, with over 8.5% as singletons. This CDR3 comprises 15 residues. Germline V gene lookup returns CDR1 SGHRS and CDR2 YFSETQ. The germline V and J ends were trimmed by 0 bases and 0 bases, with 7 bases remaining between them. This sample is part of a study of T cells after yellow fever vaccination. Study results and limitations: The booster saw the reappearance of most primary-vaccination clones (about 95% CD4, about 90% CD8). A limited proportion of clonotypes was detected within both the CD4 and CD8 compartments. Abundant bulk-derived clonotypes could contaminate FACS-sorted repertoires.

The chain recombines TRBV5-1 with TRBJ1-3; D is undetermined. Sequenced here: CD4+ T cells sorted from PBMCs, sampled 45 days after the yellow fever booster vaccination. The sequence was obtained from a man younger than 30 who received the YFV17D yellow fever vaccine. As DNA, the CDR3 is TGCGCCAGCAGCTTGGACGCGAGCTCTGGAAACACCATATATTCT. Protein: CASSLDASSGNTIYS.